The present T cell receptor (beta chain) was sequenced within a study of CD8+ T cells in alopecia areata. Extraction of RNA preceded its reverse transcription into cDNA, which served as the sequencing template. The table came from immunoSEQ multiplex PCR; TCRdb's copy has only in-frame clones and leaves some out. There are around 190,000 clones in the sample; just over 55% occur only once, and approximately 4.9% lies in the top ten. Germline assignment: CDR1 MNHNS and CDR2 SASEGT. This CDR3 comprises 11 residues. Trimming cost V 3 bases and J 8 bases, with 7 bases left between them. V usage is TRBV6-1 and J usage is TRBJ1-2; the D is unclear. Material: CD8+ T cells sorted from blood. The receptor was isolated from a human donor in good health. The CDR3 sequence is CASSESGGYTF. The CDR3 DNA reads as TGTGCCAGCAGTGAGTCTGGAGGCTACACCTTC.